A single sample gave rise to the 4 T cell receptor beta chains below, sequenced in a study of blood T cell repertoires in COVID-19. Clones were read by immunoSEQ multiplex PCR, and TCRdb kept only the in-frame ones, dropping some. The repertoire holds more than 85,000 clones, 80% to 85% seen once, with 3.5% to 5% in the top ten. Material: peripheral blood. The receptors derive from a man between 60 and 75 years old with acute or convalescent COVID-19.

V gene TRBV5-1 combines with J gene TRBJ1-1; weak D call: TRBD1 (6 bases). The CDR3 is 15 residues long. CDR1 and CDR2 from the germline V gene are SGHRS and YFSETQ. Trimming took off 5 bases at V and 0 bases at J, with 14 bases between the two ends. Written as DNA, the CDR3 is TGCGCCAGCAGAGGGGGAGACGGGATGAACACTGAAGCTTTCTTT. This gives the protein CASRGGDGMNTEAFF.

The CDR3 DNA reads as TGTGCCAGCAGCTTAGGGGGGCTAGCGGGACACAATGAGCAGTTCTTC. It is translated as CASSLGGLAGHNEQFF. V and J are TRBV7-9 and TRBJ2-1; TRBD2 matches at 9 bases. The V segment lost 1 base and the J segment 5 bases; nucleotides outside the gene matches: 6. Germline V gene sequence: CDR1 SEHNR, CDR2 FQNEAQ (reference sequence). The CDR3 contains 16 residues.

This sequence joins TRBV30 and TRBJ1-1; no firm D call. The germline CDR1 and CDR2 sequences are GTSNPN and SVGIG (reference sequence). Deletions cut 4 bases from V and 4 bases from J, with 16 bases between. The CDR3 totals 14 residues. The DNA of the CDR3 is TGTGCCTGGAAATGGACCTCGGAGGGCACTGAAGCTTTCTTT. This sequence encodes CAWKWTSEGTEAFF.

This clone was counted a few times. The CDR3 coding sequence is TGTGCCAGCACCTCACGGGTGGATGGCTACACCTTC. It yields the protein CASTSRVDGYTF. The genes are TRBV6-5 and TRBJ1-2; D uncertain. Trimming removed 7 bases at V and 6 bases at J, with 12 bases between. The CDR3 totals 12 residues. CDR1 is MNHEY, CDR2 SVGAGI, per germline.